A single sample is the source of the 3 T cell receptor beta chains below, sequenced in a study of regulatory T cells in long-lasting Graves disease. CDR3-region Arm-PCR and iRepertoire HTBI primers produced the TCR beta libraries. TCRdb reprocessed the multiplex PCR reads with MiXCR, giving one entry per CDR3 protein. The data contain 420,000 or so distinct CDR3 sequences, roughly a quarter of them singletons. Time point indicated: persistent/refractory GD, antithyroid drugs over 5 years with positive TRAb. Generation of the TCR library employed RNA extracted from PBMCs. Sequences were derived from peripheral blood mononuclear cells (PBMCs), sampled when the disease was refractory, from a patient treated with antithyroid drugs. These receptors originate from a female donor with Graves disease.

This clonotype came up many times. The J gene is TRBJ2-5, the V gene TRBV2, with D uncertain. Germline assignment: CDR1 SNHLY and CDR2 FYNNEI. Trimming stripped 3 bases from V and 2 bases from J, with 7 bases between. This CDR3 is 13 amino acids long. The CDR3 sequence is CASSDARQETQYF. In DNA, the CDR3 is TGTGCCAGCAGTGACGCGCGACAAGAGACCCAGTACTTC.

The chain joins TRBV5-1 to TRBJ1-1; 8 positions agree with TRBD1. The CDR3 has 17 residues. The germline V gene encodes CDR1 SGHRS and CDR2 YFSETQ. The V and J ends lost 0 bases and 3 bases, in that order; junction bases with no gene match: 10. CDR3 protein: CASSLAHRGLSYTEAFF. In DNA, the CDR3 is TGCGCCAGCAGCTTGGCCCACAGGGGGTTGTCGTACACTGAAGCTTTCTTT.

This chain uses TRBV7-6 with TRBJ2-7; D remains ambiguous. The germline V and J ends were trimmed by 3 bases and 3 bases, with 15 bases remaining between them. CDR3 size: 15 residues. Germline CDR1 and CDR2: SGHVS and FNYEAQ. CDR3 coding DNA: TGTGCCAGCAGCTTTACTCCCGGGCCAAACTACGAGCAGTACTTC. Translation: CASSFTPGPNYEQYF.